The 25 T cell receptor beta chains below all came from one sample that was sequenced in a study of neurological immune-mediated disorders. Each CDR3 protein is one row after TCRdb ran MiXCR on the 5' RACE reads. This sample has almost 85,000 distinct CDR3 sequences; approximately 2.8% occur once, and the top ten carry roughly 1.2%. Sequenced material: PBMCs. Source of these receptors: a woman in her 30s with multiple sclerosis.

This clonotype has a count of ten or more. The chain combines TRBV27 with TRBJ1-2, with D maybe TRBD1 (5 bases). The CDR3 totals 14 residues. Germline V lookup: CDR1 MNHEY, CDR2 SMNVEV (reference sequence). V lost 6 bases and J lost 2, with 13 bases in between. CDR3 sequence (DNA): TGTGCCAGCAGGTCGGGCGACAGCAACTATGGCTACACCTTC. Translation gives CASRSGDSNYGYTF.

This clonotype was counted at least ten times. This chain joins TRBV20-1 and TRBJ1-5; no definite D call. Looked up from germline, CDR1 is DFQATT and CDR2 is SNEGSKA (reference sequence). V lost 3 bases, J lost 4 bases, and 13 bases lay in between. The CDR3 sequence is 14 residues long. CDR3 region: CSARLPASNQPQHF. In DNA, the CDR3 is TGCAGTGCTAGGCTTCCCGCCTCGAATCAGCCCCAGCATTTT.

This clonotype was seen repeatedly, ten times or more. The genes are TRBV11-1 and TRBJ2-1; 9 bases align to TRBD2. V shed 3 bases, J shed 8 bases, and the junction held 5 bases outside the gene matches. CDR3 length: 14 residues. Germline V gene data show CDR1 as SGHAT and CDR2 as FQDESV (reference sequence). CDR3 sequence: CASSFDWTSDEQFF. CDR3 in DNA: TGTGCCAGCAGCTTTGATTGGACTAGCGATGAGCAGTTCTTC.

This clonotype was recorded many times. V usage is TRBV6-2 or TRBV6-3 and J usage is TRBJ2-3, with 10 bases lining up with TRBD2. V shed 5 bases, J shed 9 bases, and the junction held 5 bases outside the gene matches. CDR3 length: 13 residues. Germline CDR1 MNHEY, CDR2 SVGEGT. In nucleotides, the CDR3 is TGTGCCAGCAGTCAGGGACTAGCGCGGACGCAGTATTTT. It specifies CASSQGLARTQYF.

This clonotype was recorded many times. The V gene is TRBV6-5, the J gene TRBJ1-2; no clear D gene. Trimming pared 3 bases from V and 6 bases from J, leaving 8 bases between. The CDR3 is 12 amino acids. Germline values: CDR1 MNHEY, CDR2 SVGAGI. As DNA, the CDR3 is TGTGCCAGCAGTTATTCGGGTAATGGCTACACCTTC. Translation gives CASSYSGNGYTF.

There are many counts of this clonotype. This chain links TRBV10-3 with TRBJ2-1, with unresolved D. The CDR3 sequence is 16 residues long. Between the trimmed V and J ends, which lost 0 bases and 0 bases, there was a span of 9 bases. Germline V CDR1 and CDR2: ENHRY, SYGVKD. This chain's CDR3 is CAISESPPSSYNEQFF. The CDR3 DNA is TGTGCCATCAGTGAGTCGCCACCTAGCTCCTACAATGAGCAGTTCTTC.

This clonotype occurred many times. The chain couples TRBV15 to TRBJ2-7, with 9 bases that match TRBD1. The ends lost 5 bases at V and 1 base at J; junction bases unmatched: 3. In germline, CDR1 is LNHNV, CDR2 YYDKDF (reference sequence). This CDR3 is 14 amino acids long. The CDR3 DNA is TGTGCCACCAGCGACAGGGGGGGGTCCTACGAGCAGTACTTC. Amino acids: CATSDRGGSYEQYF.

This clonotype was seen ten or more times. V usage is TRBV7-9 and J usage is TRBJ1-4, with D unclear. This CDR3 has 14 residues. CDR1 and CDR2 from the germline V gene are SEHNR and FQNEAQ (reference sequence). Deletions cut 1 base from V and 6 bases from J, with 9 bases between. The CDR3 bases are TGTGCCAGCAGCTTAGGAGTGGAGGATGAAAAACTGTTTTTT. Amino acids: CASSLGVEDEKLFF.

The sample holds many counts of this clonotype. This chain joins TRBV20-1 and TRBJ1-1; D gene ambiguous. Germline V CDR1 and CDR2: DFQATT, SNEGSKA (reference sequence). The CDR3 is made up of 13 amino acids. V was pared by 3 bases and J by 6 bases, with 14 bases between. In nucleotides, the CDR3 is TGCAGTGCTAGGGGTGTGGGAACCGCTGAAGCTTTCTTT. Its protein is CSARGVGTAEAFF.

This clonotype was observed many times. The V and J genes are TRBV9 and TRBJ2-7; 10 bases align to TRBD1. CDR3 length equals 14 residues. V trimming: 3 bases; J trimming: 2 bases; junction bases outside the gene matches: 2. Germline V gene data show CDR1 as SGDLS and CDR2 as YYNGEE. The CDR3 DNA sequence: TGTGCCAGCAGCGACGGACAGGGGGCCTACGAGCAGTACTTC. Residues: CASSDGQGAYEQYF.

This clonotype has at least ten counts. The CDR3 DNA reads as TGTGCCAGCAGGACTGGGGGACAGGGACATTCTCAGCATTTT. As protein: CASRTGGQGHSQHF. The rearrangement joins TRBV12-3 or TRBV12-4 to TRBJ1-5; 9 bases fit TRBD1. The V segment lost 6 bases and the J segment 13 bases; nucleotides outside the gene matches: 13. This CDR3 is 14 amino acids long.

This clonotype came up many times. CDR3 residues: CSARSTDRAGGQPQHF. CDR3 bases: TGCAGTGCTAGATCTACGGACAGGGCCGGAGGGCAGCCCCAGCATTTT. The rearrangement uses TRBV20-1 and TRBJ1-5, with 8 bases lining up with TRBD1. The CDR3 is 16 amino acids. The germline CDR1 and CDR2 sequences are DFQATT and SNEGSKA (reference sequence). V lost 2 bases, J lost 7 bases, and 13 bases stayed unmatched.

This clonotype was observed at least ten times. The rearrangement uses TRBV20-1 and TRBJ2-7, with 7 bases matching TRBD1. Germline CDR1 reads DFQATT; CDR2 reads SNEGSKA (reference sequence). The CDR3 is made up of 14 amino acids. J lost 5 bases, V lost 4 bases, and 11 bases had no gene match. This CDR3 is CSAIGHRGNNEQYF. In nucleotides, the CDR3 is TGCAGTGCTATCGGGCACAGGGGAAACAACGAGCAGTACTTC.

Many counts were recorded for this clonotype. V gene TRBV5-1 combines with J gene TRBJ1-1; TRBD1 agrees at 8 bases. CDR1 SGHRS and CDR2 YFSETQ come from the germline V gene. Losses at the gene ends were 4 bases for V and 6 bases for J; bases not matched to a gene: 11. The CDR3 is made up of 15 amino acids. CDR3 loop: CASSEGQGNRPEAFF. CDR3 sequence (DNA): TGCGCCAGCAGCGAAGGACAGGGTAATCGTCCTGAAGCTTTCTTT.

This clonotype was seen repeatedly, ten times or more. The chain is built from TRBV7-9 and TRBJ2-1; the D is unclear. The V gene lost 5 bases and the J gene lost 8 bases, with 16 bases spanning the gap. This CDR3 has 14 amino acids. Germline CDR1 reads SEHNR; CDR2 reads FQNEAQ (reference sequence). Here the CDR3 DNA reads TGTGCCAGCAGCCTAAATCTGGGTCTGGATGAGCAGTTCTTC. It is translated as CASSLNLGLDEQFF.

This clonotype was seen many times. The V call is TRBV5-1, the J call TRBJ1-1; no definite D call. The CDR3 loop spans 13 amino acids. Germline V gene data show CDR1 as SGHRS and CDR2 as YFSETQ. V lost 1 base to trimming and J lost 3 bases, with 7 bases between them. The DNA for the CDR3 is TGCGCCAGCAGCTTGTGGCCAGACACTGAAGCTTTCTTT. Its protein is CASSLWPDTEAFF.

Many counts were recorded for this clonotype. This rearrangement joins TRBV6-2 or TRBV6-3 to TRBJ2-2; the D is unclear. The CDR3 is 14 residues long. V was clipped by 10 bases and J by 2 bases, with 14 bases between them. Germline V gene data show CDR1 as MNHEY and CDR2 as SVGEGT. This CDR3 reads CATTAGRNTGELFF. Here the CDR3 DNA reads TGTGCCACCACAGCCGGGCGCAACACCGGGGAGCTGTTTTTT.

Many counts were recorded for this clonotype. This chain joins TRBV7-9 and TRBJ2-5; 7 bases agree with TRBD1. The CDR3 spans 15 residues. The junction had 11 bases not matched to a gene; V was cut back by 5 bases and J by 5 bases. Germline V lookup: CDR1 SEHNR, CDR2 FQNEAQ (reference sequence). CDR3 DNA sequence: TGTGCCAGCAGCCTCACGGACAGGAAAGACGAGACCCAGTACTTC. Its protein is CASSLTDRKDETQYF.

At least ten counts were recorded for this clonotype. DNA of the CDR3: TGTGCCAGCAGTCCGGATAACTTTCCTGGAAACACCATATATTTT. Its translation is CASSPDNFPGNTIYF. The chain is built from TRBV7-6 and TRBJ1-3; D ambiguous. Germline V gene data show CDR1 as SGHVS and CDR2 as FNYEAQ. V gave up 6 bases and J gave up 2 bases, with 14 bases separating them. This CDR3 comprises 15 residues.

Ten or more counts support this clonotype. The rearrangement uses TRBV6-6 and TRBJ2-5, with 10 bases aligning to TRBD2. The CDR3 runs 15 residues. The germline CDR1 and CDR2 sequences are MNHNY and SVGAGI (reference sequence). J was trimmed by 4 bases and V by 6 bases; bases with no gene match: 8. CDR3 residues: CASRRPTSGRETQYF. The CDR3 bases are TGTGCCAGCAGGCGACCGACTAGCGGGCGAGAGACCCAGTACTTC.

Ten or more counts support this clonotype. The chain links TRBV20-1 to TRBJ2-3; the match to TRBD1 covers 9 bases. The trim removed 0 bases at V and 5 bases at J, leaving 6 bases unmatched. The CDR3 runs to 15 residues. Germline CDR1 is DFQATT and CDR2 is SNEGSKA (reference sequence). The chain's CDR3 is CSARDLGQGIDTQYF. The CDR3 DNA follows: TGCAGTGCTAGAGATCTCGGACAGGGGATAGATACGCAGTATTTT.

This clonotype was counted at least ten times. This sequence joins TRBV9 and TRBJ2-2; 8 bases map to TRBD1. Germline CDR1 SGDLS, CDR2 YYNGEE. The CDR3 length is 15 residues. V was pared by 2 bases and J by 1 base, with 1 base of the junction left unmatched. The CDR3 is CASSVGTGNTGELFF. The CDR3 region has the DNA TGTGCCAGCAGCGTGGGGACAGGGAACACCGGGGAGCTGTTTTTT.

There are many counts of this clonotype. This chain joins TRBV20-1 and TRBJ2-1, with 14 nucleotides matching TRBD2. The CDR3 is 16 amino acids. Germline V lookup: CDR1 DFQATT, CDR2 SNEGSKA (reference sequence). With V trimmed by 5 bases and J by 5 bases, 8 bases remained unmatched. The CDR3 sequence is CSAAQRGLAGDNEQFF. The CDR3 nucleotides read TGCAGTGCTGCTCAAAGGGGACTAGCGGGAGACAATGAGCAGTTCTTC.

There are many counts of this clonotype. This chain links TRBV5-1 with TRBJ2-1; 9 bases map to TRBD2. The trim removed 4 bases at V and 4 bases at J, leaving 9 bases unmatched. There are 16 residues in the CDR3. Germline V gene sequence: CDR1 SGHRS, CDR2 YFSETQ. DNA of the CDR3: TGCGCCAGCAGCCCGCAGGTAGCGGGGGTTTACAATGAGCAGTTCTTC. Translating it yields CASSPQVAGVYNEQFF.

This clonotype was seen ten or more times. The gene calls are TRBV20-1 and TRBJ2-3; the D gene is possibly TRBD2 (5 bases). The CDR3 contains 13 residues. Trimming took 1 base from V and 8 from J, leaving 13 bases between them. Germline CDR1 reads DFQATT; CDR2 reads SNEGSKA (reference sequence). The CDR3 DNA reads as TGCAGTGCTAGAGGAGAGTATCGGGGTACGCAGTATTTT. Protein product: CSARGEYRGTQYF.